A single sample gave rise to the 30 T cell receptor beta chains below, sequenced in a study of vaccination effects on CD4 cells after COVID-19. The antigens these receptors bind are not known. In the ViraFEST assay, antigen-specific CD4+ clonotypes were identified by expansion after peptide-pool stimulation. The authors isolated CD4+ T cells after around nine days of culture. Participants completed two doses of the BNT162b2 or mRNA-1273 vaccine. The repertoire was sequenced with immunoSEQ multiplex PCR; TCRdb's copy has only in-frame clones and lacks some. The sample has 57,000 or so clones, roughly 73% seen once; the top ten hold roughly 1.2%. This sample comprised CD4+ T cells from PBMCs cultured with HCoV-229E spike peptides, obtained after COVID-19 vaccination. Every receptor here comes from a human donor who received a COVID-19 vaccine.

This sequence joins TRBV3-1 (or the pseudogene TRBV3-2) and TRBJ1-2; D is ambiguous. The V end lost 2 bases, the J end lost 5 bases, and 12 bases lay between the germline ends. From germline, CDR1 is LGHDT and CDR2 YNNKEL (reference sequence). This CDR3 has 14 amino acids. In DNA form, the CDR3 reads TGTGCCAGCAGCCAAAACCGCTATGATTATGGCTACACCTTC. Translation: CASSQNRYDYGYTF.

The rearrangement links TRBV10-1 to TRBJ2-3; 9 bases fit TRBD2. CDR3 length: 16 residues. The V gene end was trimmed by 3 bases and the J gene end by 7 bases; junction bases not matched to a gene: 11. The germline V gene has CDR1 WNHNN and CDR2 SYGVQD (reference sequence). Written as DNA, the CDR3 is TGCGCCAGCAGTGATCGCGCGGGGGGGGCCGGTTATACGCAGTATTTT. It encodes CASSDRAGGAGYTQYF.

The table lists this clone with a few counts. This rearrangement joins TRBV5-1 to TRBJ2-1, with TRBD2 identical over 8 bases. J was trimmed by 8 bases and V by 4 bases; bases with no gene match: 11. CDR3 length equals 15 residues. The germline V gene has CDR1 SGHRS and CDR2 YFSETQ. The CDR3 sequence is CASSLLAGTSYEQFF. The CDR3 coding sequence is TGCGCCAGCAGCCTCTTGGCCGGGACTAGTTATGAGCAGTTCTTC.

This clone has a single count. The chain employs TRBV6-2 or TRBV6-3 and TRBJ2-6, with D perhaps TRBD2 (6 bases). V was shortened by 5 bases and J by 2 bases, with 7 bases between the two germline ends. Germline lookup yields CDR1 MNHEY and CDR2 SVGEGT. This CDR3 is 14 amino acids long. The CDR3 region is CASSRTTGANVLTF. CDR3 coding DNA: TGTGCCAGCAGTAGGACTACTGGGGCCAACGTCCTGACTTTC.

V usage is TRBV28 and J usage is TRBJ2-4; D possibly corresponds to TRBD1 (6 bases). The length of the CDR3 is 13 residues. Germline V lookup: CDR1 MDHEN, CDR2 SYDVKM. V shed 5 bases and J shed 6 bases, with 11 bases lying between them. The CDR3 sequence: CASSTTGLNIQYF. DNA for the CDR3: TGTGCCAGCAGTACTACAGGGTTAAACATTCAGTACTTC.

This rearrangement joins TRBV6-6 to TRBJ1-4, with TRBD1 matching 8 bases. The V and J ends lost 7 bases and 7 bases, in that order; junction bases with no gene match: 8. Germline V gene lookup returns CDR1 MNHNY and CDR2 SVGAGI (reference sequence). This CDR3 spans 14 amino acids. The CDR3 bases are TGTGCCAGCAAGAGAGACAGGGGAAGTGAAAAACTGTTTTTT. Translating it yields CASKRDRGSEKLFF.

This rearrangement joins TRBV19 to TRBJ1-5; D is possibly TRBD1 (5 bases). The CDR3 contains 15 residues. Germline CDR1 and CDR2: LNHDA and SQIVND (reference sequence). Trimming took off 0 bases at V and 2 bases at J, with 8 bases between the two ends. The CDR3 DNA follows: TGTGCCAGTAGTATAGAGGGACTGGGCAATCAGCCCCAGCATTTT. The encoded protein is CASSIEGLGNQPQHF.

The rearrangement links TRBV27 to TRBJ2-2; possibly TRBD1 for D (5 bases). The CDR3 runs 14 residues. CDR1 is MNHEY and CDR2 is SMNVEV in the germline V gene (reference sequence). Trimming stripped 3 bases from V and 2 bases from J, with 7 bases between. The CDR3: CASSLTDNTGELFF. CDR3 nucleotide sequence: TGTGCCAGCAGTTTGACAGATAACACCGGGGAGCTGTTTTTT.

In its sample, this clone was seen a few times. J is TRBJ2-7 and V is TRBV11-2; TRBD2 might be the D (5 bases). Germline CDR1 and CDR2: SGHAT and FQNNGV. The CDR3 covers 13 residues. V was clipped by 4 bases and J by 2 bases, with 9 bases between them. CDR3 sequence reads: CASSSDLAYEQYV. The CDR3 nucleotides read TGTGCCAGCAGCTCGGACTTAGCCTACGAGCAGTACGTC.

This clone showed up just a few times. The chain employs TRBV27 and TRBJ2-5; D is possibly TRBD1 (7 bases). Trimming stripped 4 bases from V and 5 bases from J, with 11 bases between. The CDR3 spans 13 residues. The germline V gene encodes CDR1 MNHEY and CDR2 SMNVEV (reference sequence). The CDR3 here is CASSSTGRETQYF. The DNA for the CDR3 is TGTGCCAGCAGTTCGACAGGGAGGGAGACCCAGTACTTC.

The chain's CDR3 is CASSIVASRAGGWGQPQHF. The CDR3 DNA reads TGTGCCAGTAGTATAGTGGCCTCAAGAGCAGGGGGATGGGGTCAGCCCCAGCATTTT. V gene TRBV19 combines with J gene TRBJ1-5, with TRBD1 matching over 7 bases. This CDR3 spans 19 amino acids. The germline gives CDR1 LNHDA, CDR2 SQIVND (reference sequence). With V trimmed by 1 base and J by 6 bases, 18 bases remained unmatched.

The chain recombines TRBV15 with TRBJ2-2; TRBD1 aligns across 9 bases. The germline V gene encodes CDR1 LNHNV and CDR2 YYDKDF (reference sequence). V dropped 4 bases and J dropped 7; count of bases not matched to a gene: 10. The CDR3 totals 16 residues. For the CDR3, the DNA is TGTGCCACCAGCACCCCCCACAGGGGGCATATCGGGGAGCTGTTTTTT. It is translated as CATSTPHRGHIGELFF.

The rearrangement joins TRBV18 to TRBJ1-5; the D is unclear. V lost 1 base to trimming and J lost 3 bases, with 13 bases between them. The CDR3 is 16 residues long. The germline V gene has CDR1 KGHSH and CDR2 LQKENI. The CDR3 region has the DNA TGTGCCAGCTCACCACGTTCAGGTAGCGACAATCAGCCCCAGCATTTT. Translation gives CASSPRSGSDNQPQHF.

The V and J genes are TRBV5-1 and TRBJ2-2; 8 bases are shared with TRBD1. Germline V lookup: CDR1 SGHRS, CDR2 YFSETQ. This CDR3 region has 13 residues. V shed 7 bases, J shed 1 base, and the junction held 0 bases outside the gene matches. This CDR3 reads CASGQGNTGELFF. The CDR3 region has the DNA TGCGCCAGCGGACAGGGGAACACCGGGGAGCTGTTTTTT.

J is TRBJ2-6 and V is TRBV6-2 or TRBV6-3; D remains unclear. V lost 3 bases and J 4 bases, leaving 4 bases between the germline ends. CDR3 size: 13 residues. Germline V lookup: CDR1 MNHEY, CDR2 SVGEGT. Here the CDR3 DNA reads TGTGCCAGCAGTTATTCCGGGGCCAACGTCCTGACTTTC. This encodes CASSYSGANVLTF.

V is TRBV12-3 or TRBV12-4 and J is TRBJ2-1; D not resolved. V shed 0 bases and J shed 4 bases, with 4 bases lying between them. This CDR3 has 13 residues. In DNA, the CDR3 is TGTGCCAGCAGTTTAGCGGCGTACAATGAGCAGTTCTTC. Encoded protein: CASSLAAYNEQFF.

In its sample, this clone was seen a few times. This chain uses TRBV6-5 with TRBJ1-2; D perhaps matches TRBD1 (6 bases). The CDR3 extends over 13 amino acids. Trimming stripped 4 bases from V and 6 bases from J, with 12 bases between. CDR1 is MNHEY, CDR2 SVGAGI, per germline. The CDR3 sequence: CASSLDSYHGYTF. CDR3 bases: TGTGCCAGCAGTTTGGACAGTTATCATGGCTACACCTTC.

The genes are TRBV3-1 (or the pseudogene TRBV3-2) and TRBJ1-6; D possibly corresponds to TRBD1 (6 bases). The CDR3 covers 13 residues. CDR1 and CDR2 (germline): LGHDT, YNNKEL (reference sequence). With 6 bases removed from V and 5 bases from J, the gap between germline ends came to 8 bases. DNA of the CDR3: TGTGCCAGCAGTCGACAGGATAATTCACCCCTCCACTTT. This translates into CASSRQDNSPLHF.

The chain is built from TRBV5-6 and TRBJ1-4, with a weak D call TRBD1 (5 bases). Germline CDR1 reads SGHDT; CDR2 reads YYEEEE. Trimming removed 4 bases from V and 4 bases from J, with 11 bases in between. This CDR3 contains 14 residues. CDR3 bases: TGTGCCAGCAGCCCTGGGACGTTTAATGAAAAACTGTTTTTT. Translation gives CASSPGTFNEKLFF.

This clone was observed a handful of times. The chain has TRBV6-4 and TRBJ1-2; D call uncertain. CDR1 MRHNA and CDR2 SNTAGT come from the germline V gene. V dropped 0 bases and J dropped 5 bases, with 16 bases sitting between them. This CDR3 region has 16 residues. In DNA form, the CDR3 reads TGTGCCAGCAGTGACTCGGGGTTTGGGGAGAGGTATGGCTACACCTTC. Its translation: CASSDSGFGERYGYTF.

The V and J genes are TRBV18 and TRBJ1-6, with 9 positions matching TRBD1. Germline values: CDR1 KGHSH, CDR2 LQKENI. This CDR3 is built from 15 residues. V dropped 5 bases and J dropped 6; count of bases not matched to a gene: 5. DNA for the CDR3: TGTGCCAGCTCAACAGGGGGCTTTATTAATTCACCCCTCCACTTT. Amino acid sequence: CASSTGGFINSPLHF.

This clone was counted between two and nine times. This chain joins TRBV30 and TRBJ1-3; possibly TRBD1 for D (5 bases). Germline V CDR1 and CDR2: GTSNPN, SVGIG (reference sequence). This CDR3 comprises 14 residues. V lost 4 bases and J lost 0, with 10 bases in between. The CDR3 region has the DNA TGTGCCTGGACCCAGGGAAACTCTGGAAACACCATATATTTT. It specifies CAWTQGNSGNTIYF.

V is TRBV12-5 and J is TRBJ1-1; TRBD1 agrees at 10 bases. The CDR3 is 14 amino acids. V gave up 5 bases and J gave up 4 bases; unmatched junction bases: 4. CDR1 LGHNT and CDR2 FRNRAP come from the germline V gene. The CDR3 protein is CASGDRGLTTEAFF. The CDR3 DNA reads TGTGCTAGTGGTGACAGGGGGCTGACCACTGAAGCTTTCTTT.

V usage is TRBV11-3 and J usage is TRBJ2-3; the match to TRBD2 covers 14 bases. The J segment lost 0 bases and the V segment lost 5 bases, leaving 10 bases of the junction unmatched. Germline values: CDR1 SGHNT, CDR2 YENEEA. CDR3 length: 19 amino acids. This CDR3 is CASSPGLAGGQLSTDTQYF. CDR3 nucleotide sequence: TGTGCCAGCAGCCCTGGACTAGCGGGGGGTCAGCTCAGCACAGATACGCAGTATTTT.

The rearrangement uses TRBV7-3 and TRBJ2-4; TRBD2 matches 9 bases. Trimming took 4 bases from V and 3 from J; bases not matched to a gene: 16. Per the germline V gene, CDR1 is SGHTA and CDR2 is FQGTGA. The length of the CDR3 is 19 residues. CDR3: CASSCPGGGGAWVKNIQYF. CDR3 DNA: TGTGCCAGCAGCTGCCCCGGGGGCGGGGGGGCCTGGGTCAAAAACATTCAGTACTTC.

This sequence joins TRBV4-1 and TRBJ1-2, with 9 positions matching TRBD1. This CDR3 is built from 15 residues. V lost 4 bases and J lost 4; bases outside the gene matches: 7. CDR1 and CDR2 from the germline V gene are MGHRA and YSYEKL. For the CDR3, the DNA is TGCGCCAGCAGCCGACAAGGGACAGGGCTCTATGGCTACACCTTC. Its translation: CASSRQGTGLYGYTF.

The chain uses TRBV4-1 and TRBJ2-3; 9 nucleotides align to TRBD1. The germline CDR1 and CDR2 sequences are MGHRA and YSYEKL. The CDR3 totals 18 residues. V gave up 1 base and J gave up 0 bases; unmatched junction bases: 8. The CDR3 region is CASSQVFLGTGSTDTQYF. In DNA form, the CDR3 reads TGCGCCAGCAGCCAAGTTTTTCTAGGGACAGGGAGCACAGATACGCAGTATTTT.

J is TRBJ1-4 and V is TRBV4-1; D uncertain. CDR1 and CDR2 from the germline V gene are MGHRA and YSYEKL. The germline V and J ends were trimmed by 5 bases and 3 bases, with 13 bases remaining between them. The length of the CDR3 is 15 residues. The CDR3 region has the DNA TGCGCCAGCAGCTCCCGGACTTGGGCTAATGAAAAACTGTTTTTT. This codes for CASSSRTWANEKLFF.

This chain links TRBV30 with TRBJ2-5, with D possibly being TRBD1 or TRBD2 (5 bases each). Trimming cost V 1 base and J 9 bases, with 15 bases left between them. CDR1 and CDR2 from the germline V gene are GTSNPN and SVGIG (reference sequence). The CDR3 runs 13 residues. The CDR3 protein is CAWSAGTLSPQYF. In DNA, the CDR3 is TGTGCCTGGAGTGCCGGGACGCTTTCGCCCCAGTACTTC.

This chain connects TRBV7-9 to TRBJ1-6; no reliable D call. Per germline, CDR1 SEHNR and CDR2 FQNEAQ (reference sequence). V was trimmed by 1 base and J by 9 bases, leaving 4 bases between them. The CDR3 runs 12 residues. Here the CDR3 DNA reads TGTGCCAGCAGCTTAGGGGGTTCACCCCTCCACTTT. This sequence encodes CASSLGGSPLHF. Drawing the rest from reference TRBV7-9 and TRBJ1-6, the complete variable domain is DTGVSQNPRHKITKRGQNVTFRCDPISEHNRLYWYRQTLGQGPEFLTYFQNEAQLEKSRLLSDRFSAERPKGSFSTLEIQRTEQGDSAMYLCASSLGGSPLHFGNGTRLTVT.